The T cell receptor beta chain described here comes from a study of shared clonotypes between healthy human individuals. Study in general: The composition of the donors was a couple of women and a few men aged 18 to 49.

Repertoires were generated with immunoSEQ multiplex PCR, while TCRdb's copy carries only in-frame clones and drops some. The sample holds 980,000 or so clones, about three quarters seen once. The donor population consisted of healthy HIV-negative adults with no recent acute infections or vaccinations. On this clone: Its target is not known.

Whole-study results and caveats: In this cohort, only blood was sampled, and tissue repertoires likely differ. A few donors showed sharing of about 4.8% of naive CD4 clonotypes.

V shed 8 bases and J shed 11 bases, with 13 bases lying between them. In germline, CDR1 is MGHRA, CDR2 YSYEKL. This CDR3 contains 11 residues. This TCR was sampled from a man in his late teens or twenties in good health. Sequencing used memory CD4+ T cells sorted from blood. The subset was: CD45RA-negative fraction. This chain connects TRBV4-1 to TRBJ2-4; no reliable D call. The CDR3 sequence: CASENIDFQYF. The CDR3 nucleotides are TGCGCCAGCGAAAATATCGACTTTCAGTACTTC.